These 24 T cell receptor beta chains were all obtained from the same sample, sequenced in a study of T-cell reconstitution after alpha-beta-depleted transplantation in children. Molecular barcoding with unique molecular identifiers was used for the TCRbeta library. MiXCR, applied by TCRdb to the PCR reads, yields one record per CDR3 protein. This table has 200,000 to 250,000 distinct CDR3 sequences, 24% appearing once. The sample here was PBMCs, mostly from graft donor cells, taken 360 days after TCRalphabeta/CD19-depleted stem cell transplant. These receptors all stem from a female patient between 2 and 15 years old who had a stem cell transplant for congenital amegakaryocytic thrombocytopenia, so the T cells may come from the graft donor.

This clonotype was seen a handful of times. The chain uses TRBV5-1 and TRBJ2-7, with 9 bases matching TRBD1. The CDR3 has 15 amino acids. Germline V gene sequence: CDR1 SGHRS, CDR2 YFSETQ. V was clipped by 1 base and J by 5 bases; unmatched bases: 7. In DNA form, the CDR3 reads TGCGCCAGCAGCTTGCAGAGACAGGGGGTGAACGAGCAGTACTTC. Protein sequence: CASSLQRQGVNEQYF.

There are many counts of this clonotype. The rearrangement links TRBV7-9 to TRBJ1-1; D is undetermined. The CDR3 is 14 amino acids. Between the trimmed V and J ends, which lost 1 base and 3 bases, there was a span of 9 bases. Germline V gene sequence: CDR1 SEHNR, CDR2 FQNEAQ (reference sequence). The CDR3 DNA reads TGTGCCAGCAGCTTAGTCTTGGGAGACACTGAAGCTTTCTTT. Amino acid sequence: CASSLVLGDTEAFF.

This clonotype has a count of ten or more. The chain couples TRBV7-9 to TRBJ2-7; 9 bases line up with TRBD1. This CDR3 is 14 amino acids long. Germline-derived CDR1 and CDR2 are SEHNR and FQNEAQ (reference sequence). V lost 5 bases and J lost 4; bases outside the gene matches: 6. For the CDR3, the DNA is TGTGCCAGCAGCCCAACAGGGGGCGCTTACGAGCAGTACTTC. Protein product: CASSPTGGAYEQYF.

This clonotype was observed at least ten times. V is TRBV20-1 and J is TRBJ2-7; D is possibly TRBD1 or TRBD2 (5 bases each). V lost 1 base to trimming and J lost 5 bases, with 15 bases between them. In germline, CDR1 is DFQATT, CDR2 SNEGSKA (reference sequence). The CDR3 consists of 14 residues. CDR3 in amino acids: CSARGQGVTHEQYF. CDR3 nucleotide sequence: TGCAGTGCTAGAGGGCAGGGAGTTACCCACGAGCAGTACTTC.

This clonotype showed up just a few times. This chain joins TRBV27 and TRBJ2-1; D is undetermined. The CDR3 is made up of 14 amino acids. V lost 6 bases to trimming and J lost 4 bases, with 13 bases between them. The germline gives CDR1 MNHEY, CDR2 SMNVEV (reference sequence). CDR3 nucleotide sequence: TGTGCCAGCAGCCCTCCTGACCAGTACAATGAGCAGTTCTTC. It codes for CASSPPDQYNEQFF.

The chain is built from TRBV5-1 and TRBJ2-7; D is unclear. The CDR3 is made up of 14 amino acids. V lost 4 bases, J lost 1 base, and 12 bases lay in between. The germline V gene has CDR1 SGHRS and CDR2 YFSETQ. CDR3 residues: CASSPVLESYEQYF. CDR3 sequence (DNA): TGCGCCAGCAGCCCCGTCTTGGAGTCCTACGAGCAGTACTTC.

V usage is TRBV5-8 and J usage is TRBJ2-1, with D perhaps being TRBD1 or TRBD2 (5 bases each). Looked up from germline, CDR1 is SGHTS and CDR2 is YDEGEE. Trimming pared 4 bases from V and 3 bases from J, leaving 17 bases between. The CDR3 totals 16 residues. The CDR3 bases are TGTGCCAGCAGCAGTGTTCGGGACCCGGTCTACAATGAGCAGTTCTTC. Encoded protein: CASSSVRDPVYNEQFF.

This clonotype was picked up a small number of times. This rearrangement joins TRBV4-2 to TRBJ2-7; 7 bases match TRBD2. With 4 bases clipped from V and 5 bases from J, the junction kept 2 bases outside the gene matches. Germline-derived CDR1 and CDR2 are LGHNA and YNFKEQ. This CDR3 comprises 12 residues. The chain's CDR3 is CASSRTRDEQYF. For the CDR3, the DNA is TGTGCCAGCAGCCGGACTAGGGACGAGCAGTACTTC.

The CDR3 here is CASAPSGRAEEQYF. The CDR3 nucleotides are TGCGCCAGCGCCCCCAGCGGGAGGGCCGAAGAGCAGTACTTC. V and J are TRBV5-1 and TRBJ2-7, with TRBD2 matching 10 bases. This CDR3 has 14 amino acids. Germline CDR1 reads SGHRS; CDR2 reads YFSETQ. Trimming took 7 bases from V and 7 from J; bases not matched to a gene: 11.

J is TRBJ1-4 and V is TRBV12-3 or TRBV12-4; 9 nucleotides align to TRBD1. The CDR3 contains 14 residues. The V gene end was trimmed by 6 bases and the J gene end by 7 bases; junction bases not matched to a gene: 6. CDR3 coding DNA: TGTGCCAGCAGAAGGACAGGGGACCTTGAAAAACTGTTTTTT. Translated, it gives CASRRTGDLEKLFF.

This clonotype turned up a few times. The gene calls are TRBV6-1 and TRBJ1-2; D not certain. Germline-derived CDR1 and CDR2 are MNHNS and SASEGT. CDR3 length equals 13 residues. Trimming removed 3 bases at V and 6 bases at J, with 11 bases between. This chain's CDR3 is CASSEDLRDGYTF. The DNA of the CDR3 is TGTGCCAGCAGTGAGGACCTTCGGGATGGCTACACCTTC.

The chain has TRBV15 and TRBJ2-1; 9 nucleotides align to TRBD2. Germline V gene lookup returns CDR1 LNHNV and CDR2 YYDKDF (reference sequence). This CDR3 contains 16 residues. V lost 0 bases and J lost 4; bases outside the gene matches: 4. The CDR3 region is CATSRERSGGYNEQFF. For the CDR3, the DNA is TGTGCCACCAGCAGAGAGCGTAGCGGGGGTTACAATGAGCAGTTCTTC.

This clonotype was counted once. The chain uses TRBV7-6 and TRBJ2-5, with 8 bases aligning to TRBD2. This CDR3 comprises 16 residues. V trimming: 3 bases; J trimming: 5 bases; junction bases outside the gene matches: 11. The germline gives CDR1 SGHVS, CDR2 FNYEAQ. The CDR3 loop reads CASSLLGTRSGETQYF. In nucleotides, the CDR3 is TGTGCCAGCAGCTTGCTCGGGACTAGGTCTGGGGAGACCCAGTACTTC.

This clonotype was seen only a few times. Relative to the germline gene, one junction end is altered; a read error may explain this. The genes are TRBV7-8 and TRBJ2-1, with D possibly called TRBD1 or TRBD2 (5 bases each). This CDR3 comprises 15 residues. Germline loops: CDR1 SGHVS, CDR2 FQNEAQ. Here the CDR3 DNA reads TGTGCCAGCAGCTTAAAGAGGGGCTGGCTCGATGAGCAGCTCTTC. It encodes CASSLKRGWLDEQLF. Full variable domain (outside the CDR3, taken from reference TRBV7-8 and TRBJ2-1): GAGVSQSPRYKVAKRGQDVALRCDPISGHVSLFWYQQALGQGPEFLTYFQNEAQLDKSGLPSDRFFAERPEGSVSTLKIQRTQQEDSAVYLCASSLKRGWLDEQLFGPGTRLTVL.

This clonotype was observed a few times. CDR3 loop: CASSKAVGNEQFF. CDR3 nucleotide sequence: TGCGCCAGCAGCAAAGCTGTGGGGAATGAGCAGTTCTTC. The chain carries TRBV4-1 and TRBJ2-1; D gene uncertain. The CDR3 extends over 13 amino acids. Per germline, CDR1 MGHRA and CDR2 YSYEKL. V gave up 5 bases and J gave up 7 bases, with 12 bases separating them.

The gene calls are TRBV11-2 and TRBJ2-5; D gene ambiguous. V shed 6 bases and J shed 5 bases, with 19 bases lying between them. The germline V gene encodes CDR1 SGHAT and CDR2 FQNNGV. The CDR3 length is 15 residues. CDR3 coding DNA: TGTGCCAGCAGGAATAAGGACGCCTTCCAGGAGACCCAGTACTTC. Translation gives CASRNKDAFQETQYF.

V is TRBV10-3 and J is TRBJ2-1; D may correspond to TRBD1 or TRBD2 (5 bases each). The CDR3 is 14 residues long. V was shortened by 4 bases and J by 10 bases, with 17 bases between the two germline ends. Germline CDR1 ENHRY, CDR2 SYGVKD. In DNA, the CDR3 is TGTGCCATCAGTGGCCGATCAGCGGCAGGGGAGCAGTTCTTC. Encoded protein: CAISGRSAAGEQFF.

A few counts support this clonotype. This CDR3 reads CASTQGSEQYF. In DNA, the CDR3 is TGTGCCAGCACCCAGGGTAGCGAGCAGTACTTC. The chain has TRBV6-5 and TRBJ2-7, with D possibly matching TRBD1 (5 bases). The CDR3 loop spans 11 amino acids. The germline V gene has CDR1 MNHEY and CDR2 SVGAGI. V was cut by 7 bases and J by 6 bases, with 10 bases left in between.

This clonotype showed up just a few times. The chain couples TRBV29-1 to TRBJ1-3; D remains ambiguous. This CDR3 contains 12 residues. V was cut by 6 bases and J by 6 bases, with 12 bases left in between. Per germline, CDR1 SQVTM and CDR2 ANQGSEA. The CDR3: CSVADAENTIYF. DNA of the CDR3: TGCAGCGTGGCGGACGCAGAAAACACCATATATTTT.

The V call is TRBV27, the J call TRBJ1-5, with D uncertain. The V gene lost 6 bases and the J gene lost 5 bases, with 14 bases spanning the gap. Germline lookup yields CDR1 MNHEY and CDR2 SMNVEV (reference sequence). The CDR3 covers 14 residues. The CDR3 region is CASSLLGSDQPQHF. CDR3 in DNA: TGTGCCAGCAGCCTCTTGGGGTCGGATCAGCCCCAGCATTTT.

This clonotype was seen only a few times. The chain is built from TRBV20-1 and TRBJ1-4; 7 bases match TRBD1. CDR3 length: 13 amino acids. Germline lookup yields CDR1 DFQATT and CDR2 SNEGSKA (reference sequence). CDR3 sequence reads: CSGRGATNEKLFF. DNA of the CDR3: TGCAGCGGCAGGGGGGCAACTAATGAAAAACTGTTTTTT.

This clonotype was seen more than once but under ten times. J is TRBJ1-1 and V is TRBV15, with D hard to call. The CDR3 loop spans 14 amino acids. V was clipped by 0 bases and J by 0 bases, with 5 bases between them. Germline V lookup: CDR1 LNHNV, CDR2 YYDKDF (reference sequence). The CDR3 DNA sequence: TGTGCCACCAGCAGAGATCTGATGAACACTGAAGCTTTCTTT. Protein sequence: CATSRDLMNTEAFF.

The chain carries TRBV30 and TRBJ1-2, with 10 bases fitting TRBD1. CDR3 size: 12 residues. Per germline, CDR1 GTSNPN and CDR2 SVGIG (reference sequence). The V and J ends lost 5 bases and 4 bases, in that order; junction bases with no gene match: 1. As DNA, the CDR3 is TGTGCCTGGGGGACAGGGGTCTATGGCTACACCTTC. Its protein product is CAWGTGVYGYTF.

This clonotype was observed a few times. The V and J genes are TRBV28 and TRBJ1-5, with 7 nucleotides matching TRBD1. J gave up 5 bases and V 2 bases, and 9 bases lay outside the gene matches. Germline V lookup: CDR1 MDHEN, CDR2 SYDVKM. CDR3 size: 16 residues. For the CDR3, the DNA is TGTGCCAGCAGTTTAGCAACCCGGGACAGACATCAGCCCCAGCATTTT. Amino acid sequence: CASSLATRDRHQPQHF.